This T cell receptor (beta chain) derives from a study of blood T cell repertoires in COVID-19. The wider study: PBMCs, B-cell-depleted T cells, or T cells were the source of the cDNA or gDNA that made up the material.

The CDR3 covers 19 residues. Germline CDR1 and CDR2: MNHEY and SMNVEV (reference sequence). V lost 5 bases, J lost 1 base, and 26 bases lay in between. This clone was seen only once. In terms of age and location, participants ranged from roughly 18 to 90 years and lived in about 25 US areas. Each exposed participant met a COVID-19 case in the 2 weeks preceding study entry. Source study methods: Estimates of nucleated cell counts were drawn from the amplification of reference gene primers. Libraries were prepared by immunoSEQ multiplex PCR; TCRdb keeps only in-frame clonotypes and omits some of them. V, J and clone size are taken as reported in that table, and D and trimming were inferred from the DNA itself. The table lists around 400,000 clones, 70% to 90% of them singletons, with 1.4% to 1.5% in the top ten.

Sequences were obtained from PBMCs or T cells enriched from blood (not recorded which). The rearrangement uses TRBV27 and TRBJ1-2, with D possibly matching TRBD1 (5 bases). The receptor was derived from a woman between 18 and 29 years old who had been exposed to COVID-19. CDR3 sequence: CASSTIGRGLQGVNYGYTF. CDR3 sequence (DNA): TGTGCCAGCAGTACTATAGGGAGGGGACTTCAAGGGGTTAACTATGGCTACACCTTC.